The source of this T cell receptor beta chain is a study of T cells in Graves' hyperthyroidism and ophthalmopathy. The CDR3 has 17 amino acids. The trim removed 5 bases at V and 4 bases at J, leaving 15 bases unmatched. The germline CDR1 and CDR2 sequences are DFQATT and SNEGSKA (reference sequence). The TCR beta CDR3 regions underwent amplification using RNA transcripts as the source. First-round RT-PCR of the TCR CDR3 relied on the HTBI primer set. From the multiplex PCR reads, TCRdb called clonotypes with MiXCR, one entry per CDR3 protein. The sample yields around 500,000 distinct CDR3 sequences, 20% to 25% seen once. This clonotype has more than one count but fewer than ten. The antigen is unknown. Study results and caveats: Stable hyperthyroidism was separated from ophthalmopathy by a model based on 13 V-J features.

Any patient presenting with uncontrolled infection, other autoimmune disease, pregnancy or lactation was left out. From approximately 9.1 ml of fresh peripheral blood, PBMCs were isolated. The sequence came from a woman aged 65 to 85 with Graves' ophthalmopathy. The sample comprised blood. The chain joins TRBV20-1 to TRBJ1-5; 9 bases agree with TRBD1. The CDR3 coding sequence is TGCAGTGCTCGTAAACCGGGACAGGGCACACTAAATCAGCCCCAGCATTTT. It specifies CSARKPGQGTLNQPQHF.